The entry that follows covers one TCR beta chain sequence. This specimen comes from a study of cytomegalovirus exposure and HLA in healthy donors. Primers: 60 Vbeta forward and 13 Jbeta reverse. Clones were sequenced by immunoSEQ multiplex PCR, and TCRdb holds only the in-frame ones, with some missing. The sample carries under 150,000 clones, around 85% recorded once. Germline loops: CDR1 SGHRS, CDR2 YFSETQ. V was shortened by 9 bases and J by 7 bases, with 20 bases between the two germline ends. The CDR3 is 14 amino acids. The origin of this receptor is a boy between 10 and 17 years old in good health and CMV-seronegative. This rearrangement joins TRBV5-1 to TRBJ2-4; D is perhaps TRBD1 (7 bases). The sample taken for sequencing was PBMCs. The CDR3 coding sequence is TGCGCCACCTCGGCGGGACAGAGAAGTAACATTCAGTACTTC. It codes for CATSAGQRSNIQYF.